These 10 T cell receptor beta chains share one sample of origin, sequenced in a study of early T cells in non-severe SARS-CoV-2 infection. One entry per CDR3 protein results from TCRdb running MiXCR on the 5' RACE reads. The data show over 85,000 distinct CDR3 sequences, around 16% seen once. Sequencing was done on a sample of whole blood. The receptors derive from an adult who was a healthcare worker with PCR-confirmed SARS-CoV-2 infection or an uninfected control (not recorded which).

The rearrangement uses TRBV12-3 or TRBV12-4 and TRBJ2-7, with D perhaps matching TRBD2 (5 bases). The CDR3 consists of 16 residues. The ends were cut back, 5 bases at V and 3 bases at J, with 20 bases in the middle. CDR3 sequence: CASSPFYGLAYYEQYF. CDR3 nucleotide sequence: TGTGCCAGCAGTCCCTTCTACGGACTCGCCTACTACGAGCAGTACTTC.

The rearrangement uses TRBV5-1 and TRBJ2-1; 11 bases are shared with TRBD2. Trimming cost V 4 bases and J 8 bases; bases outside gene matches: 8. The CDR3 covers 15 residues. Per the germline V gene, CDR1 is SGHRS and CDR2 is YFSETQ. The CDR3 region has the DNA TGCGCCAGCAGCCTTAGCGGGAGGGCCGGAGATGAGCAGTTCTTC. This encodes CASSLSGRAGDEQFF.

This chain connects TRBV27 to TRBJ1-2, with D perhaps matching TRBD1 (5 bases). The length of the CDR3 is 12 residues. The V and J ends lost 5 bases and 6 bases respectively, with 10 bases between them. Germline CDR1 MNHEY, CDR2 SMNVEV (reference sequence). CDR3 region: CASSRGGDGYTF. Written as DNA, the CDR3 is TGTGCCAGCAGTCGGGGGGGAGATGGCTACACCTTC.

The V gene is TRBV18, the J gene TRBJ2-3; 9 positions match TRBD2. This CDR3 comprises 15 residues. V trimming: 0 bases; J trimming: 4 bases; junction bases outside the gene matches: 2. Germline CDR1 and CDR2: KGHSH and LQKENI. The CDR3 here is CASSPPLAGPDTQYF. DNA for the CDR3: TGTGCCAGCTCACCACCGCTAGCGGGGCCAGATACGCAGTATTTT.

This clonotype appeared many times. The CDR3 DNA follows: TGCGCCAGCAGCGAGGGACAGACGCCCGGCTACACCTTC. Amino acid sequence: CASSEGQTPGYTF. J is TRBJ1-2 and V is TRBV5-1; TRBD1 agrees at 7 bases. Germline loops: CDR1 SGHRS, CDR2 YFSETQ. The V gene end was trimmed by 4 bases and the J gene end by 8 bases; junction bases not matched to a gene: 8. This CDR3 comprises 13 residues.

The chain has TRBV2 and TRBJ2-7; a possible D gene is TRBD2 (6 bases). The CDR3 has 16 amino acids. Germline CDR1 and CDR2: SNHLY and FYNNEI. Trimming stripped 9 bases from V and 5 bases from J, with 26 bases between. This CDR3 reads CARKEDGWRAPNEQYF. The DNA for the CDR3 is TGTGCCAGAAAAGAGGATGGTTGGAGGGCCCCGAACGAGCAGTACTTC.

The chain combines TRBV5-1 with TRBJ2-1; 9 bases are a match to TRBD2. J lost 6 bases, V lost 4 bases, and 2 bases had no gene match. CDR3 length equals 13 residues. Per the germline V gene, CDR1 is SGHRS and CDR2 is YFSETQ. CDR3 amino acids: CASSGGLANEQFF. Here the CDR3 DNA reads TGCGCCAGCAGCGGGGGACTAGCCAATGAGCAGTTCTTC.

The table lists this clonotype with many counts. V and J are TRBV6-6 and TRBJ1-5; perhaps TRBD1 as D (5 bases). V was shortened by 5 bases and J by 5 bases, with 13 bases between the two germline ends. The germline V gene has CDR1 MNHNY and CDR2 SVGAGI (reference sequence). The CDR3 covers 14 residues. CDR3 in DNA: TGTGCCAGCAGTACCCGGGGCAGATATCAGCCCCAGCATTTT. Translating gives CASSTRGRYQPQHF.

By share, this clonotype ranks as medium-sized. The chain links TRBV21-1 to TRBJ2-7. TRBV21-1 represents a pseudogene. The CDR3 is made up of 19 amino acids. The CDR3 DNA sequence: TGTGCCAGCAGCAAACTGGACGATGCGGTGGACAGGAGCTCCTACGAGCAGTACTTC. Amino acids: CASSKLDDAVDRSSYEQYF.

A single count supports this clonotype. The chain couples TRBV6-2 or TRBV6-3 to TRBJ1-5, with D tentatively TRBD1 (5 bases). Germline lookup yields CDR1 MNHEY and CDR2 SVGEGT. V lost 2 bases, J lost 4 bases, and 6 bases lay in between. The CDR3 consists of 13 residues. The CDR3 DNA reads as TGTGCCAGCAGTTACGGGGGAAATCAGCCCCAGCATTTT. This translates into CASSYGGNQPQHF.